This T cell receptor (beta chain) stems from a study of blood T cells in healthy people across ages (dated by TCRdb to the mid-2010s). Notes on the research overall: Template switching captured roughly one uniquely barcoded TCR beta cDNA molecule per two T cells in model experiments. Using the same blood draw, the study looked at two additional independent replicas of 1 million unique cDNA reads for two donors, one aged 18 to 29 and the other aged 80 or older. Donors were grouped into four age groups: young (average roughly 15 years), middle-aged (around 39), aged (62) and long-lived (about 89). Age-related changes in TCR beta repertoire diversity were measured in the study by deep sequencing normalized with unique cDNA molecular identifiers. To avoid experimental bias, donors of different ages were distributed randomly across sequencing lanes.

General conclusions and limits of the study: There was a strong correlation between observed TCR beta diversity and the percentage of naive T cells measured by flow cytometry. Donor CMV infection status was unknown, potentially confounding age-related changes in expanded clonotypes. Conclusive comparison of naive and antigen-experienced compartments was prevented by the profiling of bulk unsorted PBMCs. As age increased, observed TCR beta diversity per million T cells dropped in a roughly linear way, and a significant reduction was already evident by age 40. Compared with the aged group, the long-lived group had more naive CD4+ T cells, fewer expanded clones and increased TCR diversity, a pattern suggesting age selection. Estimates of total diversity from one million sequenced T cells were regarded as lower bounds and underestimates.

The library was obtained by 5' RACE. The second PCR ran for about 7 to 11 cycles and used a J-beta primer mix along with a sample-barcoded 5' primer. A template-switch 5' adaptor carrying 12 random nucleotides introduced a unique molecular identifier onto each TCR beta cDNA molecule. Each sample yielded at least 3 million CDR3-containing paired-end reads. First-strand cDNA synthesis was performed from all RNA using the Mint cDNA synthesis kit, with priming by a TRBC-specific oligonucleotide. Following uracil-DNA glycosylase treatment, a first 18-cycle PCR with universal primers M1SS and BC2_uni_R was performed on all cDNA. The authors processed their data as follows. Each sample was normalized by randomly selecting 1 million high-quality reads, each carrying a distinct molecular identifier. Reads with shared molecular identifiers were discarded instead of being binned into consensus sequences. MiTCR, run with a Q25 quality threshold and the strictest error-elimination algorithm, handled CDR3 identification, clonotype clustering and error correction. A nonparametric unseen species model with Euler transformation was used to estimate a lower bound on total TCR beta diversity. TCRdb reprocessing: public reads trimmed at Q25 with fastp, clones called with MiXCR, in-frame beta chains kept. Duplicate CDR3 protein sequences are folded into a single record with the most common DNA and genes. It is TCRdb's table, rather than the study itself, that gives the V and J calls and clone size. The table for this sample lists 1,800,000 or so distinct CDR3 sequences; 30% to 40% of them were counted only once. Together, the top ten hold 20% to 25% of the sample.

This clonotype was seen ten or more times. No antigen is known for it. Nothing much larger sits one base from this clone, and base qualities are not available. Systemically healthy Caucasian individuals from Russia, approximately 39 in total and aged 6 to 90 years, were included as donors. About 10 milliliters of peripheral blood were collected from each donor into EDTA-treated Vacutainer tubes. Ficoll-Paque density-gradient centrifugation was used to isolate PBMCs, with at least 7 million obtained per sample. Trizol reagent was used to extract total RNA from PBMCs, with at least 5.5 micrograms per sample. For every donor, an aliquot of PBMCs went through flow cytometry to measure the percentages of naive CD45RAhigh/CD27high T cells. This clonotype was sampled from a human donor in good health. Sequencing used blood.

This receptor carries the CDR3 CASSLGGMGNEQFF. In nucleotide form, the sequence is TGTGCCAGCAGCTTGGGGGGTATGGGGAATGAGCAGTTCTTC. The chain is made from TRBV5-4 and TRBJ2-1, with the D gene uncertain. V lost 0 bases and J lost 7 bases; the stretch between them is 11 bases long. The CDR3 holds 14 amino acids from the cysteine to the phenylalanine. The kept DNA is CDR3 alone, 42 bases in frame from the first base. The germline V gene (reference sequence) supplies CDR1 SGHNT and CDR2 YYREEE.